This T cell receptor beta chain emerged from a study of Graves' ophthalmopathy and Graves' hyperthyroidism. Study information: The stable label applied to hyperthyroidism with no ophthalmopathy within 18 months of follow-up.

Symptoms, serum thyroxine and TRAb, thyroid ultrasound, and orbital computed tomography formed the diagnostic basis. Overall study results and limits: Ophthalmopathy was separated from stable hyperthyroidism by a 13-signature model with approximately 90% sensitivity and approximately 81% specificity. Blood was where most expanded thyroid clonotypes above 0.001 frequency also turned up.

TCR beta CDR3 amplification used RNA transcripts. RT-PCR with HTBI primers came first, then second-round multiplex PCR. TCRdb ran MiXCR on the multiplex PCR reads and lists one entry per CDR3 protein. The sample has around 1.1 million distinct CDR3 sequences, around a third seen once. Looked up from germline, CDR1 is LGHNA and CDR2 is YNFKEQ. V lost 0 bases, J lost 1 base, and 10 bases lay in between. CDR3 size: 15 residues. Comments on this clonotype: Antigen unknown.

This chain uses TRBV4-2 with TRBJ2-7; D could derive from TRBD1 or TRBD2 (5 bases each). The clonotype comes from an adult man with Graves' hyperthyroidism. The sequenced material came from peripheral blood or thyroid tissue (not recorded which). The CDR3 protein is CASSQDEWGSYEQYF. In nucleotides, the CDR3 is TGTGCCAGCAGCCAAGATGAGTGGGGGTCCTACGAGCAGTACTTC.